This T cell receptor beta chain was sequenced for a study of shared clonotypes between healthy human individuals. Whole-study results and caveats: The sole specimen, blood, was sampled, and tissue repertoires likely differ. Naive subsets tended to show greater estimated richness than memory subsets. Shared clonotypes across all four donors exceeded non-shared ones in generation probability.

Points on this clone: Its antigen is not known.

Only in-frame clones appear in the TCRdb table, and some are missing; sequencing was by immunoSEQ multiplex PCR. The table has about 2.3 million clones, 85% to 95% seen once. The CDR3 is 12 amino acids. Germline V lookup: CDR1 MDHEN, CDR2 SYDVKM. V was cut by 7 bases and J by 3 bases, with 9 bases left in between. This TCR came from a young man in good health. Some clones in this sample may be carry-over from other donors' samples. V usage is TRBV28 and J usage is TRBJ1-1, with D unresolved. Sequencing was performed on naive CD4+ T cells from PBMCs. Subset given: CD45RA+ positively selected. In DNA form, the CDR3 reads TGTGCCAGCACCCAGCCTCACACTGAAGCTTTCTTT. Its translation is CASTQPHTEAFF.